Following are 7 T cell receptor beta chains from one sample sequenced in a study of shared clonotypes between healthy human individuals. This table comes from immunoSEQ multiplex PCR, and its TCRdb copy is limited to in-frame clones, with some not included. The sample yields over 2 million clones, about 95% seen once. Naive CD8 cells comprised CD45RO-negative, CCR7-positively selected cells, excluding terminally differentiated effector memory CD45RA+ cells. The specimen sequenced was naive CD8+ T cells sorted from blood. The receptors derive from a man in his late teens or twenties in good health.

This chain connects TRBV9 to TRBJ2-1; D uncertain. Germline V gene data show CDR1 as SGDLS and CDR2 as YYNGEE. The CDR3 spans 15 residues. Trimming took 0 bases from V and 0 from J, leaving 7 bases between them. The CDR3, as DNA: TGTGCCAGCAGCGTAGGAAAATCCTCCTACAATGAGCAGTTCTTC. Translation: CASSVGKSSYNEQFF. Using reference TRBV9 and TRBJ2-1 for the parts outside the CDR3, the full variable domain is DSGVTQTPKHLITATGQRVTLRCSPRSGDLSVYWYQQSLDQGLQFLIQYYNGEERAKGNILERFSAQQFPDLHSELNLSSLELGDSALYFCASSVGKSSYNEQFFGPGTRLTVL.

The chain carries TRBV4-1 and TRBJ1-6, with 8 nucleotides matching TRBD1. The CDR3 runs 13 residues. Germline values: CDR1 MGHRA, CDR2 YSYEKL. Trimming removed 8 bases from V and 8 bases from J; junction bases left unmatched: 5. CDR3 DNA: TGCGCCAGCCAAGGGACAGGTGATTCACCCCTCCACTTT. Translation: CASQGTGDSPLHF.

The gene calls are TRBV30 and TRBJ2-1; 10 nucleotides line up with TRBD2. The junction had 1 base not matched to a gene; V was cut back by 5 bases and J by 9 bases. CDR1 and CDR2 (germline): GTSNPN, SVGIG (reference sequence). CDR3 length: 11 amino acids. The DNA of the CDR3 is TGTGCCTGGGCTAGCGGGGGTGAGCAGTTCTTC. It specifies CAWASGGEQFF.

This rearrangement joins TRBV10-1 to TRBJ2-3; TRBD1 aligns across 11 bases. Germline CDR1 WNHNN, CDR2 SYGVQD (reference sequence). V was clipped by 5 bases and J by 4 bases; unmatched bases: 5. This CDR3 spans 15 amino acids. The CDR3 nucleotides read TGCGCCAGCAGTCGGACAGGGGGCGCTTCAGATACGCAGTATTTT. Translating it yields CASSRTGGASDTQYF.

The chain combines TRBV29-1 with TRBJ2-6; D not certain. This CDR3 spans 16 amino acids. Germline CDR1 is SQVTM and CDR2 is ANQGSEA. V was pared by 4 bases and J by 0 bases, with 13 bases between. The CDR3 DNA is TGCAGCGTTGTAGGTTTAGAGAACTCTGGGGCCAACGTCCTGACTTTC. It specifies CSVVGLENSGANVLTF.

The rearrangement joins TRBV30 to TRBJ1-2; no reliable D call. The V end lost 3 bases, the J end lost 3 bases, and 11 bases lay between the germline ends. This CDR3 has 13 amino acids. Germline loops: CDR1 GTSNPN, CDR2 SVGIG (reference sequence). CDR3 loop: CAWSQGSDYGYTF. The CDR3 DNA is TGTGCCTGGAGCCAAGGGTCGGACTATGGCTACACCTTC.

J is TRBJ2-7 and V is TRBV6-5; tentative D call: TRBD2 (6 bases). Trimming pared 3 bases from V and 5 bases from J, leaving 14 bases between. Germline CDR1 MNHEY, CDR2 SVGAGI. CDR3 length: 14 residues. The CDR3, as DNA: TGTGCCAGCAGTTATGGCGGGGTTGGAAACGAGCAGTACTTC. Translated: CASSYGGVGNEQYF.